This T cell receptor (beta chain) was retrieved from a study of Graves' ophthalmopathy and Graves' hyperthyroidism. Study background: Upon initial diagnosis and before any treatment, peripheral blood was collected. General study points: A 13-signature model separated ophthalmopathy from stable hyperthyroidism, just over 85% sensitivity, approximately 84% specificity.

This clonotype was seen more than once but under ten times. Its specificity is not known. From RNA, the CDR3 regions of TCR beta chains were amplified and sequenced. Scientists carried out first-round RT-PCR using HTBI primers and then a second-round multiplex PCR. TCRdb re-analysed the multiplex PCR reads in MiXCR, keeping a single row per CDR3 protein. The profile shows about 620,000 distinct CDR3 sequences, approximately 21% of them singletons. Each hyperthyroidism patient was newly diagnosed, with under 2 months' duration, and aged 18 to 65. Excluded were patients with other autoimmune diseases, uncontrolled infections, pregnancy or lactation. Sequencing was performed on peripheral blood. This TCR was recovered from a woman younger than 30 with stable Graves' hyperthyroidism. Some clones in this sample may be carry-over from other donors' samples.

CDR3 sequence reads: CASREQGDGQPQHF. CDR3 in DNA: TGTGCCAGCAGGGAACAGGGGGACGGTCAGCCCCAGCATTTT. The V gene is TRBV2, the J gene TRBJ1-5; 8 nucleotides line up with TRBD1. CDR1 and CDR2 from the germline V gene are SNHLY and FYNNEI. The V gene end was trimmed by 6 bases and the J gene end by 6 bases; junction bases not matched to a gene: 7. CDR3 length equals 14 residues.